Here is one T cell receptor (beta chain) with its context. Antigen unknown. The entry originates in a study of shared clonotypes between healthy human individuals. Overall study findings and caveats: In the sorted subsets, rarefaction showed sequencing was incomplete despite large depth.

The V end lost 1 base, the J end lost 2 bases, and 10 bases lay between the germline ends. The CDR3 has 15 amino acids. Germline V CDR1 and CDR2: LNHDA, SQIVND (reference sequence). Genomic DNA per cell subset filled all wells of several immunoSEQ plates. Roughly 30,000 T cell genomes (approximately 190 ng DNA) went into each sorted-subset replicate. Source study methods: Filtering differed, since immunoSEQ gave only junction sequences and no quality scores. Produced via immunoSEQ multiplex PCR; TCRdb's table is partial and in-frame only. D and trimming were read from the DNA, whereas the V and J calls and clone size are those reported in that table. The sample holds millions of clones, approximately 90% seen once.

The V call is TRBV19, the J call TRBJ2-3; either TRBD1 or TRBD2 may fit D (6 bases each). The receptor's source is a man aged 18 to 29 in good health. Material for sequencing was naive CD4+ T cells sorted from blood. Sample subset: CD45RA+ positively selected. The CDR3 sequence is CASSIGGAATDTQYF. The CDR3 DNA reads TGTGCCAGTAGTATAGGGGGGGCGGCCACAGATACGCAGTATTTT. Combining the CDR3 with reference TRBV19 and TRBJ2-3 gives the whole variable domain DGGITQSPKYLFRKEGQNVTLSCEQNLNHDAMYWYRQDPGQGLRLIYYSQIVNDFQKGDIAEGYSVSREKKESFPLTVTSAQKNPTAFYLCASSIGGAATDTQYFGPGTRLTVL.